Described below is a single T cell receptor (beta chain) sequence and its context. This entry comes from a study of T cell repertoires in cytomegalovirus infection. TCRdb reprocessed the reads with MiXCR, giving one entry per CDR3 protein. The sample lists under 300,000 distinct CDR3 sequences, about 15% occurring once. CDR3 size: 15 residues. V was pared by 3 bases and J by 11 bases, with 20 bases between. Germline assignment: CDR1 SGHDN and CDR2 FVKESK. The sequence was collected from a human donor in good health (CMV status not recorded). Some clones in this sample may be carry-over from other donors' samples. Sequenced: CD8+ T cells from PBMCs. The genes are TRBV14 and TRBJ1-5; perhaps TRBD1 as D (5 bases). The CDR3 sequence is CASSHILPGAYTQHF. DNA for the CDR3: TGTGCCAGCAGCCACATTTTACCCGGGGCCTACACCCAGCATTTT.